This T cell receptor (beta chain) was captured in a study of tumor and adjacent non-tumor tissue in lung cancer (dated by TCRdb to between 2017 and 2018). Regarding the research as a whole: By cancer type, the cohort comprised 11 to 12 adenocarcinoma patients, a couple of squamous cell carcinoma patients and 1 small cell lung cancer patient. Ages among the 15 or so patients ranged from about 30 to 85 years, there were 10 or so men and 5 women, and disease was at TNM stage I to III. The study compared bulk TCRbeta repertoires from lung tumor tissue and matched distant non-tumor lung tissue of over 13 lung cancer patients. A total of fewer than 150 million productive TCRbeta reads were generated by sequencing, corresponding to an average of about 4.2 million reads per sample. Over 25 paired specimens, one tumor and one normal lung sample per patient, were profiled by TCRbeta CDR3 sequencing. The research as a whole found: Only approximately 16 patients were included in the cohort, and the need for larger samples and more detailed clinical data was noted by the authors. TCR diversity was significantly higher in younger patients, and higher tumor TCR diversity was associated with shorter overall and disease-free survival. Tumor tissue showed significantly greater TCR diversity (inverse Simpson) than normal lung tissue (approximately 400 vs 170, P = 0.0075, Mann-Whitney U test). The top 100 clones accounted for a significantly larger cumulative portion of the repertoire in normal lung than in tumor tissue. Neither the sequencing platform nor unique molecular identifiers are mentioned in the methods. Peripheral blood was not sequenced, so blood TCRbeta repertoires in these lung cancer patients were not examined.

RNA was extracted from bulk unsorted tissue and checked for quality with a NanoDrop ND-1000 and an Agilent 2100. The donors were newly diagnosed lung cancer patients admitted for thoracic surgery in China from August to November 2014 who had not received prior chemotherapy. Anyone who had undergone radiotherapy or chemotherapy before, or who had another cancer at the same time, was left out of the study. Surgical tissue pieces of roughly 1-2 cm3 were preserved in RNAlater solution and were kept at -80 degrees C until use. With regard to this clonotype: Its antigen remains undetermined. It has no much larger one-base neighbor in the sample; base qualities were not kept.

Trimming takes 3 bases from V and 4 bases from J, and the germline ends sit 6 bases apart. The CDR3 runs 12 amino acids, cysteine and phenylalanine included. Left in the record is the CDR3 DNA by itself, 36 bases read in frame from the first base. The germline V gene specifies SNHLY as CDR1 and FYNNEI as CDR2. The receptor library was made with multiplex PCR. Data came from an Illumina HiSeq 2500. TCRbeta libraries were constructed through three rounds of nested PCR with primers (Table S4) according to protocols adapted from ARM-PCR. Before sequencing, PCR products in the 200-500 bp range were cut out of the gel and cleaned up using the QIAquick gel extraction kit. The published analysis was carried out like this. Reads were cleaned with Trimmomatic, merged with FLASH into complete CDR3 sequences, and assigned to V(D)J germline segments with MiTCR. Clonal diversity was computed as the inverse Simpson's index with VDJtools. In-frame sequences lacking a premature stop codon were counted as productive reads. TCRdb applied fastp at Q25 and MiXCR to the public reads, then kept only in-frame beta chains. Each CDR3 protein appears once, grouped with its most common genes and DNA. The V and J calls and clone size are TCRdb's, not the authors'. Here the sample has 200,000 to 250,000 distinct CDR3 sequences; approximately 74% occur a single time. Jointly, the top ten make up under 30% of the sample.

The receptor was isolated from a man in his fifties or sixties with non-small cell lung cancer. Sequenced material: lung tumor tissue. The sequence joins TRBV2 to TRBJ1-2, with an unclear D gene assignment. The nucleotide sequence is given as TGTGCCAGCAGTGACGAGGGCTATGGCTACACCTTC. Translated, this is CASSDEGYGYTF.